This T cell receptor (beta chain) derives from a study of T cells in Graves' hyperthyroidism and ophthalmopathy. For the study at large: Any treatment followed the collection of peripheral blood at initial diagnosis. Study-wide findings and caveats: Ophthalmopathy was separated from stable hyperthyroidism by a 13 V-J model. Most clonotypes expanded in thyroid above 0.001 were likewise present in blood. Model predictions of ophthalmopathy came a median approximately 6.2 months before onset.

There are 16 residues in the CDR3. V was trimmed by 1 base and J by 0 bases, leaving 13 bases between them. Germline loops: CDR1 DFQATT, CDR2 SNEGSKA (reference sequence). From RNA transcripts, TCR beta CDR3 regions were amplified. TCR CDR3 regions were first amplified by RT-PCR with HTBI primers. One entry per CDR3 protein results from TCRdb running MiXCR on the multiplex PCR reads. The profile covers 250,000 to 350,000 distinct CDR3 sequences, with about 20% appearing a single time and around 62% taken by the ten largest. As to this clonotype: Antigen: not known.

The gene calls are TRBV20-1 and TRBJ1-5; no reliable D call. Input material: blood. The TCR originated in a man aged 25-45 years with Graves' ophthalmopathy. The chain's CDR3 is CSARAGSTSSNQPQHF. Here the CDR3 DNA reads TGCAGTGCTAGAGCTGGGAGCACTTCTAGCAATCAGCCCCAGCATTTT.